These 24 T cell receptor beta chains came from one sample sequenced in a study of regulatory T cells in long-lasting Graves disease. Building of the TCR beta libraries involved iRepertoire HTBI primers and Arm-PCR of CDR3 regions. TCRdb recomputed calls from the multiplex PCR reads with MiXCR, one row per CDR3 protein. The sample consists of a few hundred thousand distinct CDR3 sequences, 20% to 25% of them appearing once. Time point: persistent/refractory GD, antithyroid drugs over 5 years with positive TRAb. The TCR library was made from RNA extracted from PBMCs. Here the sequenced sample was peripheral blood mononuclear cells (PBMCs), taken when the disease was refractory, from a patient treated with antithyroid drugs. The receptors here all came from a woman between 35 and 50 years old with Graves disease.

Points on this clonotype: This likely comes from a read error, as the CDR3 has no conserved phenylalanine or tryptophan at its end. The chain combines TRBV11-2 with TRBJ2-7; no clear D gene. V was clipped by 5 bases and J by 9 bases, with 11 bases between them. This CDR3 region has 11 residues. The V gene's germline CDR1 is SGHAT and CDR2 FQNNGV. The CDR3 DNA is TGTGCCAGCAGCGCATTTTCCGGGCAGTACCTC. Its translation: CASSAFSGQYL.

The V gene is TRBV27, the J gene TRBJ2-7; TRBD2 might be the D (5 bases). The length of the CDR3 is 11 residues. CDR1 is MNHEY, CDR2 SMNVEV, per germline (reference sequence). V gave up 10 bases and J gave up 7 bases, with 14 bases separating them. CDR3 residues: CATLRSGEQYF. The CDR3 DNA reads TGTGCCACCTTGCGGTCGGGGGAGCAGTACTTC.

This chain uses TRBV20-1 with TRBJ1-5; TRBD1 agrees at 8 bases. This CDR3 contains 16 residues. The V gene's germline CDR1 is DFQATT and CDR2 SNEGSKA (reference sequence). V shed 3 bases, J shed 4 bases, and the junction held 11 bases outside the gene matches. CDR3 bases: TGCAGTGCTAGGGGATTGACAGGGGATAGAAATCAGCCCCAGCATTTT. The encoded protein is CSARGLTGDRNQPQHF.

This chain connects TRBV6-2 or TRBV6-3 to TRBJ1-1, with D possibly TRBD1 on 5 matching bases. This CDR3 spans 14 amino acids. CDR1 and CDR2 (germline): MNHEY, SVGEGT. V was clipped by 7 bases and J by 10 bases, with 22 bases between them. The chain's CDR3 is CASKGPGGVFGAFF. The CDR3 DNA reads as TGTGCCAGCAAAGGTCCCGGGGGTGTTTTTGGAGCTTTCTTT.

This clonotype was recorded at least ten times. This rearrangement joins TRBV6-1 to TRBJ2-7; D uncertain. CDR1 and CDR2 from the germline V gene are MNHNS and SASEGT. The CDR3 runs to 11 residues. Trimming removed 8 bases at V and 5 bases at J, with 10 bases between. In nucleotides, the CDR3 is TGTGCCAGCGCGACCCTCGACGAGCAGTACTTC. The encoded protein is CASATLDEQYF.

This clonotype appeared a few times. The chain couples TRBV10-3 to TRBJ1-1; D not resolved. The germline V and J ends were trimmed by 9 bases and 6 bases, with 11 bases remaining between them. The CDR3 extends over 11 amino acids. Germline V gene lookup returns CDR1 ENHRY and CDR2 SYGVKD. The DNA for the CDR3 is TGTGCCATTCGCCAGGACGCTGAAGCTTTCTTT. This translates into CAIRQDAEAFF.

This clonotype was recorded a few times. V gene TRBV7-8 combines with J gene TRBJ2-7, with a weak D call TRBD2 (6 bases). Trimming took 2 bases from V and 6 from J, leaving 20 bases between them. This CDR3 region has 16 residues. Germline CDR1 reads SGHVS; CDR2 reads FQNEAQ. The CDR3 DNA sequence: TGTGCCAGCAGCTTAATTTGGCGGGGTGGAGAGAGCGAGCAGTACTTC. Protein: CASSLIWRGGESEQYF.

This clonotype was found many times. The chain employs TRBV6-1 and TRBJ1-1; 7 nucleotides align to TRBD1. This CDR3 is 15 amino acids long. Germline values: CDR1 MNHNS, CDR2 SASEGT. V gave up 3 bases and J gave up 0 bases; unmatched junction bases: 4. The CDR3 sequence: CASSEGQSMNTEAFF. In DNA form, the CDR3 reads TGTGCCAGCAGTGAGGGACAGAGCATGAACACTGAAGCTTTCTTT.

The V gene is TRBV20-1, the J gene TRBJ2-7; TRBD1 is a possible D gene (6 bases). Trimming removed 0 bases from V and 3 bases from J, with 15 bases in between. This CDR3 spans 15 amino acids. From germline, CDR1 is DFQATT and CDR2 SNEGSKA (reference sequence). CDR3 region: CSAREPTGSHYEQYF. CDR3 sequence (DNA): TGCAGTGCTAGAGAACCCACAGGGTCCCACTACGAGCAGTACTTC.

V and J are TRBV20-1 and TRBJ1-6; TRBD1 matches 8 bases. Trimming at V came to 0 bases and at J to 3 bases, leaving 7 bases not matched to a gene. The CDR3 length is 17 residues. The germline V gene has CDR1 DFQATT and CDR2 SNEGSKA (reference sequence). In nucleotides, the CDR3 is TGCAGTGCTAGAGATGAGGACAGGGCGCGCTATAATTCACCCCTCCACTTT. Amino acid sequence: CSARDEDRARYNSPLHF.

This clonotype was seen only a few times. The V gene is TRBV7-3, the J gene TRBJ2-2; 7 bases agree with TRBD1. There are 18 residues in the CDR3. J lost 3 bases, V lost 5 bases, and 15 bases had no gene match. Germline V gene data show CDR1 as SGHTA and CDR2 as FQGTGA. The chain's CDR3 is CASSRKKLRDSDTGELFF. The CDR3 nucleotides are TGTGCCAGCAGCCGAAAAAAACTCCGGGACAGCGACACCGGGGAGCTGTTTTTT. The whole variable domain, remainder taken from reference TRBV7-3 and TRBJ2-2, is GAGVSQTPSNKVTEKGKYVELRCDPISGHTALYWYRQSLGQGPEFLIYFQGTGAADDSGLPNDRFFAVRPEGSVSTLKIQRTERGDSAVYLCASSRKKLRDSDTGELFFGEGSRLTVL.

The chain has TRBV6-1 and TRBJ2-3; 8 bases match TRBD2. V lost 3 bases and J lost 4; bases outside the gene matches: 3. Germline assignment: CDR1 MNHNS and CDR2 SASEGT. CDR3 length equals 14 residues. CDR3 coding DNA: TGTGCCAGCAGTGAGCAGGGACTAGCAGATACGCAGTATTTT. Residues: CASSEQGLADTQYF.

A few counts support this clonotype. The chain is built from TRBV5-1 and TRBJ2-7, with D unclear. This CDR3 spans 14 amino acids. Deletions cut 3 bases from V and 0 bases from J, with 10 bases between. Germline V lookup: CDR1 SGHRS, CDR2 YFSETQ. As DNA, the CDR3 is TGCGCCAGCAGCTCCAACCTCGACTCCTACGAGCAGTACTTC. Protein: CASSSNLDSYEQYF.

In this sample, this clonotype turned up many times. J is TRBJ2-7 and V is TRBV28; 7 bases are shared with TRBD2. The trim removed 7 bases at V and 2 bases at J, leaving 11 bases unmatched. The V gene's germline CDR1 is MDHEN and CDR2 SYDVKM. This CDR3 comprises 15 residues. The DNA of the CDR3 is TGTGCCAGCACCCTCGGGGCGGGAGATCCCTACGAGCAGTACTTC. Translation gives CASTLGAGDPYEQYF.

The chain links TRBV20-1 to TRBJ2-6; 12 bases fit TRBD2. Germline-derived CDR1 and CDR2 are DFQATT and SNEGSKA (reference sequence). CDR3 size: 20 residues. V shed 5 bases, J shed 0 bases, and the junction held 14 bases outside the gene matches. The CDR3, as DNA: TGCAGTGCTCCGCGGACTAGCGGGGCCCCTAACCACTCTGGGGCCAACGTCCTGACTTTC. Protein sequence: CSAPRTSGAPNHSGANVLTF.

This chain links TRBV3-1 with TRBJ2-7; D call uncertain. Per the germline V gene, CDR1 is LGHDT and CDR2 is YNNKEL (reference sequence). The CDR3 spans 13 residues. The V end lost 5 bases, the J end lost 3 bases, and 11 bases lay between the germline ends. The CDR3 region has the DNA TGTGCCAGCAGCAAAAACCTAGGCTACGAGCAGTACTTC. Translation: CASSKNLGYEQYF.

The chain combines TRBV11-2 with TRBJ2-1; perhaps TRBD1 as D (5 bases). The V gene lost 4 bases and the J gene lost 1 base, with 11 bases spanning the gap. Germline V lookup: CDR1 SGHAT, CDR2 FQNNGV. The CDR3 runs to 15 residues. The CDR3 DNA follows: TGTGCCAGCAGCTCAGGGCGGACATCCTACAATGAGCAGTTCTTC. This gives the protein CASSSGRTSYNEQFF.

This clonotype was seen ten or more times. The chain links TRBV28 to TRBJ1-4; a possible D gene is TRBD1 (6 bases). The ends were cut back, 6 bases at V and 8 bases at J, with 25 bases in the middle. The CDR3 loop spans 17 amino acids. Per the germline V gene, CDR1 is MDHEN and CDR2 is SYDVKM. The CDR3 sequence is CASSPHGGGAGREKLFF. CDR3 nucleotide sequence: TGTGCCAGCAGCCCACACGGAGGGGGGGCAGGACGAGAAAAACTGTTTTTT.

This clonotype was seen many times. This chain connects TRBV2 to TRBJ2-2, with TRBD2 matching 10 bases. V trimming: 6 bases; J trimming: 5 bases; junction bases outside the gene matches: 9. Germline CDR1 is SNHLY and CDR2 is FYNNEI. CDR3 length equals 16 residues. The CDR3 region is CASRARLAGLTGELFF. DNA of the CDR3: TGTGCCAGCAGAGCAAGACTAGCGGGTCTGACCGGGGAGCTGTTTTTT.

J is TRBJ2-1 and V is TRBV2; perhaps TRBD1 as D (6 bases). Trimming took 5 bases from V and 5 from J, leaving 10 bases between them. Germline CDR1 and CDR2: SNHLY and FYNNEI. The length of the CDR3 is 13 residues. The CDR3 loop reads CASSTGRNNEQFF. The CDR3 DNA is TGTGCCAGCAGTACAGGGAGAAACAATGAGCAGTTCTTC.

This clonotype was seen repeatedly, ten times or more. The rearrangement links TRBV12-3 or TRBV12-4 to TRBJ2-5; D call uncertain. The CDR3 has 13 residues. The V end was cut by 1 base, the J end by 3 bases, with 6 bases between. The CDR3 coding sequence is TGTGCCAGCAGTTTAGGGACGGAAGAGACCCAGTACTTC. Amino acids: CASSLGTEETQYF.

This clonotype showed up just a few times. This rearrangement joins TRBV11-2 to TRBJ1-5; D may be TRBD1 (5 bases). Trimming pared 1 base from V and 9 bases from J, leaving 10 bases between. Germline assignment: CDR1 SGHAT and CDR2 FQNNGV. This CDR3 comprises 13 residues. This CDR3 is CASSLAGPWPQHF. In DNA, the CDR3 is TGTGCCAGCAGCTTAGCGGGACCATGGCCCCAGCATTTT.

The chain couples TRBV20-1 to TRBJ1-6; maybe TRBD1 (6 bases). The CDR3 runs to 15 residues. V shed 1 base and J shed 2 bases, with 9 bases lying between them. CDR1 DFQATT and CDR2 SNEGSKA come from the germline V gene (reference sequence). The CDR3 DNA is TGCAGTGCTAGAGGGGGGGGCGCCTATAATTCACCCCTCCACTTT. This translates into CSARGGGAYNSPLHF.

As concerns this clonotype: This may stem from a read error, because a much larger clone lies one nucleotide away. The chain recombines TRBV28 with TRBJ2-5; tentative D call: TRBD2 (7 bases). Germline V gene sequence: CDR1 MDHEN, CDR2 SYDVKM. V lost 2 bases to trimming and J lost 7 bases, with 23 bases between them. This CDR3 has 17 amino acids. CDR3 sequence reads: CASSLAGAQDMKGTQYF. The CDR3 bases are TGTGCCAGCAGTTTAGCGGGGGCCCAAGATATGAAAGGGACCCAGTACTTC.